Listed here are 13 T cell receptor beta chains from one sample, sequenced in a study of Ad26.COV2.S vaccination and SARS-CoV-2 variants. Libraries were prepared by immunoSEQ multiplex PCR; TCRdb keeps only in-frame clonotypes and omits some of them. Of under 150,000 clones listed, roughly 89% are singletons. The starting material was peripheral blood, obtained after recovery from COVID-19. These receptors came from a human donor who had recovered from COVID-19.

The CDR3 loop reads CASSYGGGVGEETQYF. The CDR3 nucleotides read TGTGCCAGCAGTTACGGAGGCGGGGTTGGGGAAGAGACCCAGTACTTC. V gene TRBV6-2 or TRBV6-3 combines with J gene TRBJ2-5; D is possibly TRBD2 (6 bases). This CDR3 has 16 residues. CDR1 is MNHEY, CDR2 SVGEGT, per germline. The V end lost 2 bases, the J end lost 3 bases, and 16 bases lay between the germline ends.

The chain recombines TRBV28 with TRBJ1-5, with unresolved D. The V gene lost 3 bases and the J gene lost 4 bases, with 10 bases spanning the gap. The V gene's germline CDR1 is MDHEN and CDR2 SYDVKM. This CDR3 contains 14 residues. For the CDR3, the DNA is TGTGCCAGCAGTTTGGTACAGCAGAATCAGCCCCAGCATTTT. This sequence encodes CASSLVQQNQPQHF.

Notes on this clone: Sequence at one end of the junction differs from germline and may be a read error. The rearrangement links TRBV6-1 to TRBJ2-5, with 9 bases lining up with TRBD2. The CDR3 runs 14 residues. CDR1 and CDR2 (germline): MNHNS, SASEGT. The chain's CDR3 is CASGEWRGGETQYF. The CDR3 region has the DNA TGTGCCAGCGGTGAATGGCGGGGGGGGGAGACCCAGTACTTC.

The genes are TRBV5-1 and TRBJ1-2, with no clear D. The CDR3 runs 13 residues. V was clipped by 2 bases and J by 4 bases, with 9 bases between them. Germline V gene sequence: CDR1 SGHRS, CDR2 YFSETQ. DNA of the CDR3: TGCGCCAGCAGCTTTACGGTACTCTATGGCTACACCTTC. This sequence encodes CASSFTVLYGYTF.

The chain has TRBV19 and TRBJ2-5, with 8 bases identical to TRBD2. Germline loops: CDR1 LNHDA, CDR2 SQIVND (reference sequence). The CDR3 is 14 amino acids. J lost 4 bases, V lost 6 bases, and 7 bases had no gene match. CDR3 region: CASSRGSGGETQYF. The CDR3 coding sequence is TGTGCCAGTAGCCGGGGGAGCGGGGGAGAGACCCAGTACTTC. Variable domain in full (rest from reference TRBV19 and TRBJ2-5): DGGITQSPKYLFRKEGQNVTLSCEQNLNHDAMYWYRQDPGQGLRLIYYSQIVNDFQKGDIAEGYSVSREKKESFPLTVTSAQKNPTAFYLCASSRGSGGETQYFGPGTRLLVL.

The chain recombines TRBV27 with TRBJ2-1, with TRBD2 matching 16 bases. The ends lost 7 bases at V and 7 bases at J; junction bases unmatched: 10. CDR1 is MNHEY and CDR2 is SMNVEV in the germline V gene (reference sequence). The CDR3 runs to 17 residues. The CDR3 protein is CASTPGLAGGLGNEQFF. As DNA, the CDR3 is TGTGCCAGCACCCCGGGACTAGCGGGGGGGCTGGGAAATGAGCAGTTCTTC.

The V gene is TRBV7-2, the J gene TRBJ2-1; 14 bases are shared with TRBD2. V dropped 2 bases and J dropped 3; count of bases not matched to a gene: 6. Per the germline V gene, CDR1 is SGHTA and CDR2 is FQGNSA. This CDR3 spans 18 amino acids. As DNA, the CDR3 is TGTGCCAGCAGCTTATCGACTAGCGGGGGGGTAGGCTACAATGAGCAGTTCTTC. Its protein is CASSLSTSGGVGYNEQFF.

J is TRBJ2-3 and V is TRBV6-2 or TRBV6-3; 12 nucleotides match TRBD2. There are 17 residues in the CDR3. Germline V gene sequence: CDR1 MNHEY, CDR2 SVGEGT. V gave up 3 bases and J gave up 1 base; unmatched junction bases: 5. The CDR3 bases are TGTGCCAGCAGTTATAAACTAGCGGGGGGACGCACAGATACGCAGTATTTT. Its translation: CASSYKLAGGRTDTQYF.

A note on this clone: Other DNA sequences within the sample encode an identical CDR3. The V and J genes are TRBV27 and TRBJ2-2; D might be TRBD1 (5 bases). Per the germline V gene, CDR1 is MNHEY and CDR2 is SMNVEV (reference sequence). The CDR3 contains 13 residues. V was pared by 6 bases and J by 5 bases, with 10 bases between. CDR3 nucleotides: TGTGCCAGCAGCCTCCAGGGAACCGGGGAGCTGTTTTTT. It translates to CASSLQGTGELFF.

This clone was picked up a small number of times. Other DNA sequences from this sample encode an identical CDR3 as well. The chain combines TRBV18 with TRBJ2-5; D remains ambiguous. Trimming removed 0 bases from V and 4 bases from J, with 6 bases in between. The CDR3 length is 13 residues. Germline V gene data show CDR1 as KGHSH and CDR2 as LQKENI. Here the CDR3 reads CASSPPVLETQYF. The CDR3 DNA sequence: TGTGCCAGCTCACCACCGGTGTTAGAGACCCAGTACTTC. Using reference TRBV18 and TRBJ2-5 for the parts outside the CDR3, the full variable domain is NAGVMQNPRHLVRRRGQEARLRCSPMKGHSHVYWYRQLPEEGLKFMVYLQKENIIDESGMPKERFSAEFPKEGPSILRIQQVVRGDSAAYFCASSPPVLETQYFGPGTRLLVL.

The J gene is TRBJ1-6, the V gene TRBV9; D is uncertain. Trimming cost V 4 bases and J 8 bases, with 10 bases left between them. The CDR3 has 13 amino acids. Per the germline V gene, CDR1 is SGDLS and CDR2 is YYNGEE. Here the CDR3 DNA reads TGTGCCAGCAGCCTTAAAAGGGATTCACCCCTCCACTTT. Protein product: CASSLKRDSPLHF.

The chain carries TRBV7-2 and TRBJ1-2; no clear D gene. Trimming took 1 base from V and 2 from J, leaving 11 bases between them. This CDR3 comprises 15 residues. Germline loops: CDR1 SGHTA, CDR2 FQGNSA. CDR3 in amino acids: CASSLDIGRNYGYTF. The CDR3 nucleotides are TGTGCCAGCAGCTTAGACATTGGCAGAAACTATGGCTACACCTTC.

This clone was seen only once. The gene calls are TRBV5-3 and TRBJ1-6; a possible D gene is TRBD1 (5 bases). TRBV5-3 qualifies as an ORF whose function is uncertain. Trimming removed 0 bases at V and 0 bases at J, with 19 bases between. This CDR3 has 20 amino acids. The CDR3: CARSLANRQGGSSYNSPLHF. As DNA, the CDR3 is TGTGCCAGAAGCTTGGCCAATCGTCAGGGTGGGAGCTCCTATAATTCACCCCTCCACTTT.